The 6 T cell receptor beta chains in this list originate from one sample, sequenced in a study of CD8+CD57+ T cells in acquired aplastic anemia. TCR beta VDJ and CDR3 were profiled, and genomic DNA was the template. One entry per CDR3 protein results from TCRdb running MiXCR on the reads. The data contain about 130,000 distinct CDR3 sequences, 41% of them singletons. Sequencing was performed on sorted CD4+, CD8+, or CD8+CD57+ T cells (not recorded which) from PBMCs. These receptors were collected from a human donor in good health, serving as a control.

The CDR3 DNA sequence: TGTGCCAGCAACATAGGGCCTTCGTCCCAGCATTTT. Residues: CASNIGPSSQHF. V is TRBV2 and J is TRBJ1-5, with D hard to call. The CDR3 extends over 12 amino acids. V was cut by 7 bases and J by 11 bases, with 15 bases left in between. Germline V gives CDR1 SNHLY, CDR2 FYNNEI.

J is TRBJ2-7 and V is TRBV20-1; the match to TRBD1 covers 7 bases. The CDR3 spans 12 residues. Unmatched junction bases numbered 7, after V lost 5 bases and J lost 6 bases. Looked up from germline, CDR1 is DFQATT and CDR2 is SNEGSKA (reference sequence). The CDR3 protein is CSAQDRVGEQYF. In nucleotides, the CDR3 is TGCAGTGCTCAAGACAGGGTCGGCGAGCAGTACTTC.

Notes on this clonotype: A read error may produce the germline difference seen at one junction end. V and J are TRBV10-3 and TRBJ1-3, with D possibly being TRBD1 (5 bases). Germline V lookup: CDR1 ENHRY, CDR2 SYGVKD. The CDR3 runs 14 residues. The CDR3 DNA reads as TGTGCCAGCAGTCGTAGGGGCTCTGGAAACGCCATATATTTT. The encoded protein is CASSRRGSGNAIYF.

In its sample, this clonotype was seen many times. V gene TRBV7-9 combines with J gene TRBJ2-1; TRBD2 agrees at 8 bases. The CDR3 sequence is 17 residues long. From germline, CDR1 is SEHNR and CDR2 FQNEAQ (reference sequence). Unmatched junction bases numbered 5, after V lost 1 base and J lost 0 bases. As DNA, the CDR3 is TGTGCCAGCAGCTTAGGACTAGCGACCAGCTCCTACAATGAGCAGTTCTTC. This gives the protein CASSLGLATSSYNEQFF.

As concerns this clonotype: Lacking the conserved final phenylalanine or tryptophan, this CDR3 likely reflects a read error. This chain uses TRBV29-1 with TRBJ1-2, with D possibly matching TRBD1 (6 bases). The germline gives CDR1 SQVTM, CDR2 ANQGSEA. V dropped 8 bases and J dropped 4 bases, with 11 bases sitting between them. This CDR3 is 11 amino acids long. The CDR3 nucleotides read TGCAGCACAAGAGGGGGCTATGGCTACACCTCC. Protein product: CSTRGGYGYTS.

This clonotype was seen once. The chain employs TRBV2 and TRBJ1-2; possibly TRBD1 for D (5 bases). This CDR3 has 13 residues. CDR1 and CDR2 (germline): SNHLY, FYNNEI. The V end lost 6 bases, the J end lost 11 bases, and 19 bases lay between the germline ends. The DNA for the CDR3 is TGTGCCAGCAGCGGTATTGGGACCTTCCGGTACACCTTC. Translating gives CASSGIGTFRYTF.